The 11 T cell receptor beta chains below all came from one sample that was sequenced in a study of T cell responses to AZD1222 COVID-19 vaccine. The assay was immunoSEQ multiplex PCR, and TCRdb's table has in-frame clones only and misses some. The sample includes over 85,000 clones, about nine tenths of them seen just once. Here the sequenced sample was peripheral blood, taken on day 0 of AZD1222 vaccination. These receptors all stem from an adult in good health.

The chain uses TRBV11-3 and TRBJ2-2, with 7 bases identical to TRBD1. The junction had 6 bases not matched to a gene; V was cut back by 5 bases and J by 0 bases. There are 16 residues in the CDR3. CDR1 is SGHNT and CDR2 is YENEEA in the germline V gene. The chain's CDR3 is CASSLRGLPNTGELFF. In DNA form, the CDR3 reads TGTGCCAGCAGCCTCAGGGGGTTACCGAACACCGGGGAGCTGTTTTTT.

In nucleotides, the CDR3 is TGTGCCAGCAGCTTAGGGAAGCTTCTCTCTGAGGTGAACACTGAAGCTTTCTTT. This sequence encodes CASSLGKLLSEVNTEAFF. The V gene is TRBV11-2, the J gene TRBJ1-1; D uncertain. Per germline, CDR1 SGHAT and CDR2 FQNNGV. V was clipped by 1 base and J by 0 bases, with 18 bases between them. The CDR3 has 18 residues.

The chain employs TRBV7-2 and TRBJ2-7, with D possibly being TRBD2 (6 bases). CDR1 and CDR2 from the germline V gene are SGHTA and FQGNSA. The CDR3 has 14 residues. Trimming shortened V by 3 bases and J by 2 bases, and 11 bases separated the two germline ends. CDR3 in DNA: TGTGCCAGCAGCTTTCTCGCGGGGCCCTACGAGCAGTACTTC. It is translated as CASSFLAGPYEQYF.

This chain connects TRBV5-6 to TRBJ1-1; unclear D gene. The germline gives CDR1 SGHDT, CDR2 YYEEEE. V dropped 0 bases and J dropped 1 base, with 10 bases sitting between them. The CDR3 sequence is 15 residues long. CDR3 DNA: TGTGCCAGCAGCTTGGGTGGGGTCGGGAACACTGAAGCTTTCTTT. This sequence encodes CASSLGGVGNTEAFF.

The chain has TRBV6-5 and TRBJ1-1, with D uncertain. CDR3 size: 16 residues. Between the trimmed V and J ends, which lost 2 bases and 1 base, there was a span of 14 bases. Germline V gene data show CDR1 as MNHEY and CDR2 as SVGAGI. The CDR3 DNA sequence: TGTGCCAGCAGTTACGGTGTCCTCAGGAAGAACACTGAAGCTTTCTTT. This sequence encodes CASSYGVLRKNTEAFF.

In this sample, this clone turned up a few times. The V gene is TRBV27, the J gene TRBJ2-7, with a weak D call TRBD1 (6 bases). Germline-derived CDR1 and CDR2 are MNHEY and SMNVEV (reference sequence). Trimming took 5 bases from V and 2 from J, leaving 13 bases between them. The CDR3 extends over 14 amino acids. CDR3 nucleotides: TGTGCCAGCAGTCCCTCACAGGGTACCTACGAGCAGTACTTC. This sequence encodes CASSPSQGTYEQYF.

The chain joins TRBV19 to TRBJ1-1, with 8 bases matching TRBD1. Germline CDR1 reads LNHDA; CDR2 reads SQIVND (reference sequence). V trimming: 3 bases; J trimming: 3 bases; junction bases outside the gene matches: 9. There are 16 residues in the CDR3. CDR3 region: CASSIGAGRGHTEAFF. The CDR3 bases are TGTGCCAGTAGTATTGGCGCGGGCAGGGGGCACACTGAAGCTTTCTTT.

The chain employs TRBV6-5 and TRBJ2-1; maybe TRBD2 (5 bases). Looked up from germline, CDR1 is MNHEY and CDR2 is SVGAGI. Trimming left V 8 bases short and J 6 bases short, with 17 bases between. The CDR3 runs to 14 residues. The CDR3 is CASSEAPEGNEQFF. DNA of the CDR3: TGTGCCAGCTCAGAGGCCCCCGAGGGCAATGAGCAGTTCTTC.

For the CDR3, the DNA is TGTGCCAGCAGTGAGACCCACTACGAGCAGTACTTC. The encoded protein is CASSETHYEQYF. The chain uses TRBV6-1 and TRBJ2-7; D is undetermined. This CDR3 region has 12 residues. CDR1 and CDR2 from the germline V gene are MNHNS and SASEGT. V was clipped by 3 bases and J by 3 bases, with 6 bases between them.

As to this clone: One end of the junction does not line up with germline, which may come from a read error. The chain couples TRBV12-3 or TRBV12-4 to TRBJ2-3; 7 bases fit TRBD1. This CDR3 region has 13 residues. This chain's CDR3 is CASSLREDRSSVF. In DNA form, the CDR3 reads TGTGCCAGCAGTTTACGTGAGGACAGGTCCAGTGTTTTT.

The chain uses TRBV10-1 and TRBJ1-1; TRBD1 agrees at 9 bases. This CDR3 contains 17 residues. Per the germline V gene, CDR1 is WNHNN and CDR2 is SYGVQD (reference sequence). Trimming cost V 6 bases and J 13 bases; bases outside gene matches: 24. Here the CDR3 reads CASSARRGQGSNPGVFF. The CDR3 bases are TGCGCCAGCAGCGCCCGCCGGGGACAGGGCTCCAATCCCGGGGTTTTCTTT.